This T cell receptor beta chain was recorded in a study of identical twins. This clonotype has ten or more counts. TCRdb analysed the 5' RACE reads with MiXCR anew, one entry per CDR3 protein. The sample contains about 240,000 distinct CDR3 sequences, roughly a tenth of which appear only once. The CDR3 contains 12 residues. V lost 7 bases, J lost 1 base, and 7 bases lay in between. Looked up from germline, CDR1 is MNHNY and CDR2 is SVGAGI (reference sequence). In every case, the donor was a healthy Caucasian. The V and J genes are TRBV6-6 and TRBJ1-1; no clear D. The TCR originated in a man in his forties or fifties in good health. The source material was memory T cells sorted from blood. CDR3 residues: CASTRENTEAFF. CDR3 nucleotide sequence: TGTGCCAGCACCCGAGAGAACACTGAAGCTTTCTTT.